This T cell receptor (beta chain) was documented in a study of blood T cell repertoires in COVID-19. Study-level information: There were acute and convalescent COVID-19 samples, and they came from the United States, Italy and Spain. Nucleic acid was either cDNA or gDNA, and it came from T cells, B-cell-depleted T cells, or PBMCs.

Germline CDR1 SGHNT, CDR2 YENEEA. Deletions cut 0 bases from V and 2 bases from J, with 12 bases between. The CDR3 extends over 16 amino acids. Original methodology: Nucleated cell number was recorded as an estimate derived from reference gene primer amplification. Some clones are missing from TCRdb's copy, which holds only in-frame ones; the method was immunoSEQ multiplex PCR. V, J and clone size are taken as reported in that table, and D and trimming were inferred from the DNA itself. The repertoire holds some 260,000 clones, with about 88% as singletons. The sequence derives from a woman in her thirties or forties who had recovered from COVID-19. The chain has TRBV11-3 and TRBJ2-3; D gene uncertain. Sequencing was carried out using peripheral blood. CDR3 amino acids: CASSLDQRQPTDTQYF. CDR3 DNA sequence: TGTGCCAGCAGCTTAGATCAAAGACAACCCACAGATACGCAGTATTTT.